This is a list of T cell receptor beta chains from one sample in a study of early T cells in non-severe SARS-CoV-2 infection. One entry per CDR3 protein results from TCRdb running MiXCR on the 5' RACE reads. The table lists tens of thousands of distinct CDR3 sequences, 4% to 5% of them singletons, with 15% to 20% in the top ten. Sequenced: whole blood. These receptors all stem from an adult who was a healthcare worker with PCR-confirmed SARS-CoV-2 infection or an uninfected control (not recorded which). Each CDR3 is given with its conserved first and last residue. D genes are given only for firm matches. A row's size may be missing; if present it is once, few, many or a size class.

clone_size	cdr3_length	d_call	v_call	j_call	cdr3_aa	cdr3_nt
.	15	TRBD1	TRBV4-3	TRBJ2-7	CASSQEWTGGYEQYF	TGCGCCAGCAGCCAAGAGTGGACAGGGGGCTACGAGCAGTACTTC
many	15	TRBD1	TRBV7-9	TRBJ2-7	CASSLRTGVSYEQYF	TGTGCCAGCAGCTTAAGGACAGGTGTCTCCTACGAGCAGTACTTC
many	13	.	TRBV12-3/TRBV12-4	TRBJ1-1	CASSFSRGRRAFF	TGTGCCAGCAGTTTCAGTAGGGGACGGAGAGCTTTCTTT
.	13	.	TRBV7-2	TRBJ2-7	CASSQGWSYEQYF	TGTGCCAGCAGCCAAGGCTGGTCCTACGAGCAGTACTTC
many	12	.	TRBV28	TRBJ2-7	CASNAGSYEQYF	TGTGCCAGCAATGCCGGCTCCTACGAGCAGTACTTC
few	13	TRBD1	TRBV6-2/TRBV6-3	TRBJ2-4	CASSLPRQGRQYF	TGTGCCAGCAGTTTACCACGACAGGGAAGGCAGTACTTC
many	14	.	TRBV27	TRBJ1-2	CASSVSGTRTGYTF	TGTGCCAGCAGTGTGTCAGGGACCCGTACCGGCTACACCTTC
few	13	TRBD1	TRBV4-3	TRBJ1-2	CASSHGQDDGYTF	TGCGCCAGCAGCCACGGACAGGATGATGGCTACACCTTC
medium-sized	16	.	TRBV9	TRBJ1-5	CASSPSLGAGVTAQHF	TGTGCCAGCAGCCCCTCCTTGGGGGCGGGGGTAACAGCCCAGCATTTT
few	18	.	TRBV7-2	TRBJ2-6	CASSPPRTRISGANVLTF	TGTGCCAGCAGCCCACCAAGGACTCGGATCTCTGGGGCCAACGTCCTGACTTTC
few	14	TRBD1	TRBV12-3/TRBV12-4	TRBJ2-3	CASRQGVGADTQYF	TGTGCCAGCAGACAGGGGGTAGGGGCAGATACGCAGTATTTT